Below, one T cell receptor (beta chain) is given with its context. The target antigen is unknown. TCR beta CDR3 region amplification was performed from RNA transcripts. TCR CDR3 regions were first amplified by RT-PCR with HTBI primers. TCRdb processed the multiplex PCR reads anew with MiXCR; each CDR3 protein has one entry. The repertoire has about 560,000 distinct CDR3 sequences, roughly a sixth of them found once; the top ten carry about 17%. Germline CDR1 reads SEHNR; CDR2 reads FQNEAQ (reference sequence). The V and J ends lost 2 bases and 5 bases, in that order; junction bases with no gene match: 6. CDR3 length: 15 residues. Based on clinical symptoms, serum thyroxine and TRAb, thyroid ultrasound and orbital computed tomography, diagnoses were reached. The sample comes from a study of T cells in Graves' hyperthyroidism and ophthalmopathy. General study points: A model of 13 V-J features distinguished ophthalmopathy from stable hyperthyroidism.

This clonotype was obtained from a young woman with Graves' hyperthyroidism. The specimen sequenced was blood. The chain couples TRBV7-9 to TRBJ2-1, with TRBD2 identical over 7 bases. The CDR3 nucleotides are TGTGCCAGCAGCTTACTTTCTAGCGGTGACAATGAGCAGTTCTTC. This translates into CASSLLSSGDNEQFF.